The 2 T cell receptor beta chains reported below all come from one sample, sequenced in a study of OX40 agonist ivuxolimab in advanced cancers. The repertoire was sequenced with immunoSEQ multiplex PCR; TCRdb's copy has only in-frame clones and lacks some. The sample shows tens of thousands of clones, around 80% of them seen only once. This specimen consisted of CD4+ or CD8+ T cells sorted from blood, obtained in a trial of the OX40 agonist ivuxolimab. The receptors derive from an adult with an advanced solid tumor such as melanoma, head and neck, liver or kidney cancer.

CDR3 amino acids: CASSLATGAGSNTEAFF. CDR3 in DNA: TGTGCCAGCAGTTTAGCGACAGGGGCTGGTTCGAACACTGAAGCTTTCTTT. The chain combines TRBV28 with TRBJ1-1; TRBD1 aligns across 8 bases. This CDR3 has 17 residues. V gave up 2 bases and J gave up 1 base; unmatched junction bases: 9. The germline V gene encodes CDR1 MDHEN and CDR2 SYDVKM.

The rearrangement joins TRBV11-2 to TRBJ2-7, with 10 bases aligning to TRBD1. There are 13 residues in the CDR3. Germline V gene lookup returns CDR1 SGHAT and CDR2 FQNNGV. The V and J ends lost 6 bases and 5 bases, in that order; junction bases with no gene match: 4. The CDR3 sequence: CASRGTGVNEQYV. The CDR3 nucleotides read TGTGCCAGCAGGGGGACAGGGGTCAACGAGCAGTACGTC.